Each of the 19 T cell receptor beta chains below was sequenced from the same sample in a study of cytomegalovirus exposure and HLA in healthy donors. Use of 60 Vbeta and 13 Jbeta primers characterized the PCR. Profiled with immunoSEQ multiplex PCR; TCRdb holds only in-frame clones, not every one. The sample has 130,000 to 150,000 clones. Specimen: PBMCs. All receptors derive from a middle-aged man in good health and CMV-seronegative.

V is TRBV13 and J is TRBJ2-7; 9 bases are shared with TRBD1. The germline gives CDR1 PRHDT, CDR2 FYEKMQ (reference sequence). The CDR3 contains 13 residues. Trimming removed 5 bases from V and 4 bases from J; junction bases left unmatched: 3. The CDR3 DNA follows: TGTGCCAGCAGCCCCGGGACAGGGTACGAGCAGTACTTC. Protein: CASSPGTGYEQYF.

The V gene is TRBV5-6, the J gene TRBJ2-2; 11 bases line up with TRBD2. Germline CDR1 reads SGHDT; CDR2 reads YYEEEE. This CDR3 has 16 amino acids. V dropped 1 base and J dropped 7; count of bases not matched to a gene: 6. The CDR3 loop is CASSLLSGGAIGELFF. CDR3 DNA sequence: TGTGCCAGCAGCTTGCTTAGCGGGGGGGCCATCGGGGAGCTGTTTTTT.

This chain connects TRBV7-2 to TRBJ2-1; D ambiguous. V lost 0 bases, J lost 1 base, and 10 bases lay in between. This CDR3 contains 16 residues. From germline, CDR1 is SGHTA and CDR2 FQGNSA. The CDR3 nucleotides are TGTGCCAGCAGCTTAGCGATATTGACTTCCTACAATGAGCAGTTCTTC. Its protein product is CASSLAILTSYNEQFF.

The chain combines TRBV9 with TRBJ1-6; maybe TRBD1 (6 bases). The CDR3 is 15 amino acids. Trimming cost V 2 bases and J 7 bases, with 13 bases left between them. CDR1 SGDLS and CDR2 YYNGEE come from the germline V gene. The CDR3 region has the DNA TGTGCCAGCAGCGTTTCCGGGACATACAATTCACCCCTCCACTTT. It translates to CASSVSGTYNSPLHF.

The chain combines TRBV7-8 with TRBJ1-2, with TRBD1 matching over 8 bases. The germline gives CDR1 SGHVS, CDR2 FQNEAQ. Trimming took 3 bases from V and 3 from J; bases not matched to a gene: 6. The CDR3 extends over 15 amino acids. The CDR3 nucleotides are TGTGCCAGCAGCTTCGCCCAGGGGGCGGACTATGGCTACACCTTC. This translates into CASSFAQGADYGYTF.

The gene calls are TRBV7-9 and TRBJ1-5, with a possible D match to TRBD1 (5 bases). The CDR3 length is 13 residues. V lost 5 bases to trimming and J lost 7 bases, with 12 bases between them. Germline V gene lookup returns CDR1 SEHNR and CDR2 FQNEAQ (reference sequence). The CDR3 region is CASSPKGSQPQHF. In DNA, the CDR3 is TGTGCCAGCAGCCCAAAGGGGTCCCAGCCCCAGCATTTT.

This chain uses TRBV29-1 with TRBJ1-1; D is possibly TRBD1 (5 bases). The germline V gene has CDR1 SQVTM and CDR2 ANQGSEA. The V end lost 7 bases, the J end lost 1 base, and 25 bases lay between the germline ends. CDR3 size: 17 residues. The CDR3 is CSAILWAGPTGNTEAFF. The DNA of the CDR3 is TGCAGCGCTATTTTATGGGCAGGTCCTACAGGGAACACTGAAGCTTTCTTT.

V is TRBV7-9 and J is TRBJ2-3; 7 nucleotides line up with TRBD2. Per germline, CDR1 SEHNR and CDR2 FQNEAQ (reference sequence). The junction had 5 bases not matched to a gene; V was cut back by 5 bases and J by 3 bases. There are 14 residues in the CDR3. CDR3 DNA: TGTGCCAGCAGCCAAACGGGGGGAACAGATACGCAGTATTTT. Translating it yields CASSQTGGTDTQYF.

This sequence joins TRBV10-3 and TRBJ1-1; 12 nucleotides agree with TRBD1. V lost 5 bases and J lost 3; bases outside the gene matches: 10. The CDR3 contains 17 residues. Germline V gives CDR1 ENHRY, CDR2 SYGVKD. CDR3 coding DNA: TGTGCCATCAGTTACCGGGACAGGGGGCGCTGGGACACTGAAGCTTTCTTT. This sequence encodes CAISYRDRGRWDTEAFF.

This chain joins TRBV2 and TRBJ2-2; D might be TRBD2 (7 bases). The germline gives CDR1 SNHLY, CDR2 FYNNEI. The V gene lost 2 bases and the J gene lost 6 bases, with 10 bases spanning the gap. This CDR3 has 14 residues. The CDR3 loop reads CASSERGAAGELFF. CDR3 bases: TGTGCCAGCAGTGAACGGGGGGCGGCCGGGGAGCTGTTTTTT.

J is TRBJ2-7 and V is TRBV4-2; 10 nucleotides match TRBD2. V shed 0 bases and J 3 bases; nucleotides not matched to a gene: 5. The CDR3 totals 16 residues. Germline loops: CDR1 LGHNA, CDR2 YNFKEQ. CDR3 protein: CASSQDPQRGGYEQYF. The CDR3 DNA reads as TGTGCCAGCAGCCAAGATCCACAGCGGGGGGGCTACGAGCAGTACTTC.

The V call is TRBV28, the J call TRBJ1-6, with D possibly being TRBD1 (5 bases). The germline V and J ends were trimmed by 5 bases and 6 bases, with 14 bases remaining between them. Germline-derived CDR1 and CDR2 are MDHEN and SYDVKM. This CDR3 has 15 amino acids. The CDR3 sequence is CASSPPPGGNSPLHF. In DNA, the CDR3 is TGTGCCAGCAGTCCCCCGCCCGGGGGTAATTCACCCCTCCACTTT.

The chain joins TRBV6-1 to TRBJ2-3; maybe TRBD2 (5 bases). With 4 bases removed from V and 2 bases from J, the gap between germline ends came to 10 bases. Germline lookup yields CDR1 MNHNS and CDR2 SASEGT. The CDR3 length is 14 residues. CDR3: CASSVGNPTDTQYF. Here the CDR3 DNA reads TGTGCCAGCAGTGTCGGGAATCCCACAGATACGCAGTATTTT.

The rearrangement joins TRBV5-1 to TRBJ1-1; 12 bases agree with TRBD1. CDR3 length: 17 amino acids. V was clipped by 0 bases and J by 1 base; unmatched bases: 4. CDR1 SGHRS and CDR2 YFSETQ come from the germline V gene. The CDR3 region is CASSLAGTGGPNTEAFF. DNA for the CDR3: TGCGCCAGCAGCTTGGCCGGGACAGGGGGCCCGAACACTGAAGCTTTCTTT.

The genes are TRBV7-2 and TRBJ1-3; 9 bases agree with TRBD1. The germline CDR1 and CDR2 sequences are SGHTA and FQGNSA. Losses at the gene ends were 0 bases for V and 2 bases for J; bases not matched to a gene: 2. CDR3 size: 16 residues. The CDR3 coding sequence is TGTGCCAGCAGCTTAGCGGGACAGGGCACTGGAAACACCATATATTTT. Translating it yields CASSLAGQGTGNTIYF.

The rearrangement links TRBV7-9 to TRBJ1-5, with 8 bases lining up with TRBD1. The CDR3 runs to 15 residues. The germline gives CDR1 SEHNR, CDR2 FQNEAQ (reference sequence). Losses at the gene ends were 5 bases for V and 7 bases for J; bases not matched to a gene: 10. The CDR3 loop is CASSSGTGPGQPQHF. The CDR3 DNA follows: TGTGCCAGCAGCAGTGGGACAGGCCCAGGACAGCCCCAGCATTTT.

The chain uses TRBV10-3 and TRBJ2-5, with 9 bases fitting TRBD1. Germline lookup yields CDR1 ENHRY and CDR2 SYGVKD. CDR3 length: 14 residues. The V and J ends lost 5 bases and 4 bases, in that order; junction bases with no gene match: 5. The CDR3 sequence is CAISPSGQGETQYF. The CDR3 DNA follows: TGTGCCATCAGTCCCTCGGGACAGGGAGAGACCCAGTACTTC.

This sequence joins TRBV4-1 and TRBJ1-4, with D possibly being TRBD1 (6 bases). Trimming shortened V by 3 bases and J by 6 bases, and 17 bases separated the two germline ends. This CDR3 is 16 amino acids long. Germline CDR1 MGHRA, CDR2 YSYEKL. The CDR3 coding sequence is TGCGCCAGCAGCCACGCCTCCGGGACACGCGATGAAAAACTGTTTTTT. This sequence encodes CASSHASGTRDEKLFF.

V is TRBV13 and J is TRBJ2-7; tentatively, D is TRBD1 (6 bases). The CDR3 extends over 15 amino acids. V lost 0 bases, J lost 6 bases, and 15 bases lay in between. CDR1 is PRHDT, CDR2 FYEKMQ, per germline (reference sequence). The CDR3 DNA follows: TGTGCCAGCAGCTTAGGCTACGGACAGTCAGGCGAGCAGTACTTC. It encodes CASSLGYGQSGEQYF.